Below, one T cell receptor (beta chain) is given with its context. This clonotype was observed once. No antigen is known for it. The sample holds no much larger clone one base away, and base qualities are not on file. V gives up 6 bases and J gives up 9 bases, and the segment between their germline ends measures 17 bases. The CDR1 and CDR2 encoded by the germline V gene are ENHRY and SYGVKD. Its CDR3 holds 13 amino acids, cysteine through phenylalanine. The only DNA kept is the CDR3, 39 bases in frame from the first base. The record originates from a study of blood T cells in healthy people across ages (dated by TCRdb to the mid-2010s). Looking at the study overall: In model experiments, roughly one uniquely barcoded TCR beta cDNA molecule per two T cells was captured by template switching. The study measured age-related changes in TCR beta repertoire diversity using deep sequencing normalized with unique cDNA molecular identifiers. The donors were split into four age groups: young (average around 15 years), middle-aged (39), aged (approximately 60) and long-lived (roughly 77). To avoid experimental bias, donors of different ages were distributed randomly across sequencing lanes. For two donors (one aged 18 to 30 and one aged 80 or older), the study analyzed two additional independent replicas of 1 million unique cDNA reads from the same blood draw. Summary of the overall study and its limitations: Because the CMV infection status of the donors was unknown, age-related changes in expanded clonotypes may potentially have been confounded. Observed TCR beta diversity per million T cells fell roughly linearly with age, and a significant reduction was already apparent by age roughly 40. Bulk unsorted PBMC profiling prevented conclusive comparison of naive and antigen-experienced compartments. Estimates of total diversity from one million sequenced T cells were regarded as lower bounds and underestimates. The long-lived group showed more naive CD4+ T cells, fewer expanded clones and increased TCR diversity than the aged group, suggesting age selection. A strong correlation was found between observed TCR beta diversity and the percentage of naive T cells measured by flow cytometry.

Receptors were amplified or captured by 5' RACE. The instrument was an Illumina HiSeq 2500. A second PCR of 7 to 11 cycles was performed with a sample-barcoded 5' primer and a J-beta primer mix. Each TCR beta cDNA molecule received a unique molecular identifier from a template-switch 5' adaptor carrying 12 random nucleotides. Each sample yielded at least 3 million CDR3-containing paired-end reads. The Mint cDNA synthesis kit, primed by a TRBC-specific oligonucleotide, was used to synthesize first-strand cDNA from all RNA. After uracil-DNA glycosylase treatment, a first 18-cycle PCR used universal primers M1SS and BC2_uni_R on all cDNA. Processing in the source paper ran as follows. Each sample was normalized by randomly selecting 1 million high-quality reads, each carrying a distinct molecular identifier. Instead of being binned into consensus sequences, reads that shared molecular identifiers were thrown out. MiTCR, run with a Q25 quality threshold and the strictest error-elimination algorithm, handled CDR3 identification, clonotype clustering and error correction. Lower-bound total TCR beta diversity was estimated with a nonparametric unseen species model using Euler transformation. TCRdb itself trimmed the public reads at Q25 with fastp, ran MiXCR and retained productive beta chains. When rows share a CDR3 protein, they turn into one entry using the most common DNA and genes. Clone size and V and J calls follow TCRdb, not the original study. The sample table contains about 1 million distinct CDR3 sequences; only one count was recorded for 40% to 50% of them. The ten largest clones add up to over 15% of the sample.

The approximately 39 donors, aged roughly 6 to 95 years, were systemically healthy Caucasian individuals from Russia. Ten milliliters of peripheral blood were drawn from each donor into EDTA-treated Vacutainer tubes. PBMCs were isolated by Ficoll-Paque density-gradient centrifugation, with at least 6 million obtained per sample. Trizol reagent was used to extract total RNA from the PBMCs, yielding at least 6 micrograms per sample. Naive CD45RAhigh/CD27high T cell percentages were measured by flow cytometry on a PBMC aliquot from every donor. Recombination linked TRBV10-3 to TRBJ2-5, with the D segment possibly TRBD1 or TRBD2, each aligning over 5 bases. The origin of this receptor is a woman aged 55-70 years in good health. The sequencing input was blood. The sequenced DNA is TGTGCCATCAGGGGGGACGCGCTTAAGTCCCAGTACTTC. It encodes CAIRGDALKSQYF.